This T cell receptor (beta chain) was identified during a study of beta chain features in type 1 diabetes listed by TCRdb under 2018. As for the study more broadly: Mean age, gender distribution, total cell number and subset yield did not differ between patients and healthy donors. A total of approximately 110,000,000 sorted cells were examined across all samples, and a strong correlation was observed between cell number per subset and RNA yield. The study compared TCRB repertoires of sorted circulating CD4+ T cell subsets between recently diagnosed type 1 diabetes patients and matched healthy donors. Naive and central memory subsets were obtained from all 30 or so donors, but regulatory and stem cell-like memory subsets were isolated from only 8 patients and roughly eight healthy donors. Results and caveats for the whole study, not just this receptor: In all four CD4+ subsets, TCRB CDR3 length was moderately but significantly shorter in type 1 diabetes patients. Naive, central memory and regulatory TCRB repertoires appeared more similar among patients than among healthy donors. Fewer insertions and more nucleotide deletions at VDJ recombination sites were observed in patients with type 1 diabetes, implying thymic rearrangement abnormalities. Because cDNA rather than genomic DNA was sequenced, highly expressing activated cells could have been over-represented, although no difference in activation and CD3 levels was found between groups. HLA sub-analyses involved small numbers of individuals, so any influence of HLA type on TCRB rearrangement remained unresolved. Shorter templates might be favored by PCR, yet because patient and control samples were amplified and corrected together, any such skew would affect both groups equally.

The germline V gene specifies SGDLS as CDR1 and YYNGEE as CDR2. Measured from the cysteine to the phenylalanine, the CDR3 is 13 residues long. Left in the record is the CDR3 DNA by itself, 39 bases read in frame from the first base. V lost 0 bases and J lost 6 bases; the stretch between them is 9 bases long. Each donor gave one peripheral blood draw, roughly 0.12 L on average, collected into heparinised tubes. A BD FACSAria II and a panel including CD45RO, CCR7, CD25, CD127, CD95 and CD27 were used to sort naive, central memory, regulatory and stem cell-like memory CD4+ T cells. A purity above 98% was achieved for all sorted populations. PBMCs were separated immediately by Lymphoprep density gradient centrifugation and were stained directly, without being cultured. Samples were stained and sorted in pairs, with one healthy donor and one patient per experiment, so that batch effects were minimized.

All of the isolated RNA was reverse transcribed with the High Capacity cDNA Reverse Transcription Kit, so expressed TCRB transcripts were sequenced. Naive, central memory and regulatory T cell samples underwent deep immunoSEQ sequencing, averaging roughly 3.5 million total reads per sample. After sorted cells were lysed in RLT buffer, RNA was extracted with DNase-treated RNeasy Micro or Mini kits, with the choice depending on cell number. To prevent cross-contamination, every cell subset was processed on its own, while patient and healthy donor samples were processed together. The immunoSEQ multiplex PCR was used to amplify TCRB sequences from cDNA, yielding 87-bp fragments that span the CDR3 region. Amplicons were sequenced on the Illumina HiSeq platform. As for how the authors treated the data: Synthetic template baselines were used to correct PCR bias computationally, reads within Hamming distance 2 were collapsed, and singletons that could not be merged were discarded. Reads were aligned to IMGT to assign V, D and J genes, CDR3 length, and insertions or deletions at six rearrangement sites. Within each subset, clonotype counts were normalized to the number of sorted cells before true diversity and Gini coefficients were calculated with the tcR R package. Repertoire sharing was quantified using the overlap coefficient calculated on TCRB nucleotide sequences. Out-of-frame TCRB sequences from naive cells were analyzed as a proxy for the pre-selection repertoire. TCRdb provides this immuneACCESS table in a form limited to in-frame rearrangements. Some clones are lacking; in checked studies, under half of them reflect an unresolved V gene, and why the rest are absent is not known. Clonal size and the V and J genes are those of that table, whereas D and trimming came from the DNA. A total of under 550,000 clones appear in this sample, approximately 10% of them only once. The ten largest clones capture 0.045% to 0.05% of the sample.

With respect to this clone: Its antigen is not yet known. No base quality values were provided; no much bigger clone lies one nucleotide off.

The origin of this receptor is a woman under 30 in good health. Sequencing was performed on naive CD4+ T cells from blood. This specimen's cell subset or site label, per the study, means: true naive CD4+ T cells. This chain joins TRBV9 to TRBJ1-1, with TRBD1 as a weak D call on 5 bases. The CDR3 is CASSVGGRSEAFF. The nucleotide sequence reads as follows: TGTGCCAGCAGCGTAGGGGGACGGTCTGAAGCTTTCTTT.